This note documents a single TCR beta chain sequence. The antigen is not known. Time point indicated: pre-sensitization, week 0. Indicated treatment: therapeutic diphenylcyclopropenone sensitization with weekly scalp DPC. Alopecia patients between 18 and 70 years old and suitable for DPC were used as donors. Individual cDNA molecules in this library carried unique molecular identifiers. TCRdb redid the calling of the RACE reads with MiXCR, one entry per CDR3 protein. The sample holds roughly 120,000 distinct CDR3 sequences, roughly 13% seen once. The data stem from a study of human T cells and chemical hapten exposure. Study findings and constraints: Healthy people's immune response may differ from that of the donors, who had alopecia.

Germline V gives CDR1 KGHSH, CDR2 LQKENI. V lost 6 bases, J lost 8 bases, and 19 bases lay in between. The CDR3 length is 15 residues. This chain connects TRBV18 to TRBJ1-4, with D hard to call. The specimen was whole blood, collected in connection with sensitization to the hapten diphenylcyclopropenone (DPC). This receptor was identified in a woman between 18 and 29 years old with alopecia areata. Some clones in this sample may be carry-over from other donors' samples. This chain's CDR3 is CASSLKGPWQEKLFF. For the CDR3, the DNA is TGTGCCAGCTCCCTCAAGGGCCCCTGGCAGGAAAAACTGTTTTTT.